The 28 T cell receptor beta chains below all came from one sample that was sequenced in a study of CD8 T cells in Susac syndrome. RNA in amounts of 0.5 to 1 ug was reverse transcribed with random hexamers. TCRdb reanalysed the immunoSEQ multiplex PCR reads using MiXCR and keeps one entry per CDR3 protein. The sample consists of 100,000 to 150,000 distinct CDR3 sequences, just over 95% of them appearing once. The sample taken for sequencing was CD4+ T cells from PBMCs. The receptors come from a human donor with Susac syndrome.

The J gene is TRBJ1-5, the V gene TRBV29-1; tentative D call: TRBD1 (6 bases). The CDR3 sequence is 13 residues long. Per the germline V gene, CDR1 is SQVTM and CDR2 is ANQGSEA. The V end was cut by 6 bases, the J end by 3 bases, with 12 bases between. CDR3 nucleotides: TGCAGCGTCCAAGGGGGAGACAATCAGCCCCAGCATTTT. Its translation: CSVQGGDNQPQHF.

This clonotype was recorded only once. Here the CDR3 DNA reads TGTGCCACCAGTGATTCAAAGGGCTCCTACGAGCAGTACTTC. Protein: CATSDSKGSYEQYF. The chain has TRBV24-1 and TRBJ2-7; no firm D call. Germline V gene data show CDR1 as KGHDR and CDR2 as SFDVKD. The CDR3 is 14 amino acids. With 2 bases removed from V and 0 bases from J, the gap between germline ends came to 7 bases.

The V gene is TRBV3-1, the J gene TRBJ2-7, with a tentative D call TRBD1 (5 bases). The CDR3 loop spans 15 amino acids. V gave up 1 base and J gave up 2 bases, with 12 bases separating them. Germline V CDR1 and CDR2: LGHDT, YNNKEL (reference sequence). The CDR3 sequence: CASSQVLTATYEQYF. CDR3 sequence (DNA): TGTGCCAGCAGCCAAGTACTGACAGCAACCTACGAGCAGTACTTC.

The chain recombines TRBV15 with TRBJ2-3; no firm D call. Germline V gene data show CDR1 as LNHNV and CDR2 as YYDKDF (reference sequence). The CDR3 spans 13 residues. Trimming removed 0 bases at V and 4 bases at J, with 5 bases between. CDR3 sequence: CATSRDNPDTQYF. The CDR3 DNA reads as TGTGCCACCAGCAGAGATAATCCAGATACGCAGTATTTT. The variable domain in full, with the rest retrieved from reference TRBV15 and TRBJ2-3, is DAMVIQNPRYQVTQFGKPVTLSCSQTLNHNVMYWYQQKSSQAPKLLFHYYDKDFNNEADTPDNFQSRRPNTSFCFLDIRSPGLGDTAMYLCATSRDNPDTQYFGPGTRLTVL.

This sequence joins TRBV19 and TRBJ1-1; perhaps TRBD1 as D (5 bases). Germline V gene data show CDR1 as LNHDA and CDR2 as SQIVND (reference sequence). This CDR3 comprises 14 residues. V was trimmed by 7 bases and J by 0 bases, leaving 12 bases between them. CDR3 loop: CASTRGRVNTEAFF. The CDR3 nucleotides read TGTGCCAGTACCCGGGGCAGGGTGAACACTGAAGCTTTCTTT.

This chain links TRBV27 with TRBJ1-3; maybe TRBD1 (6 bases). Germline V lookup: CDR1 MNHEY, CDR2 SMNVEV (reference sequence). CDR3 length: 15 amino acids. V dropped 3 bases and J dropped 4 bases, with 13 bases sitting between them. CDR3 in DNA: TGTGCCAGCAGTTTCACGGGGGCCCGGGGAAACACCATATATTTT. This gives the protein CASSFTGARGNTIYF.

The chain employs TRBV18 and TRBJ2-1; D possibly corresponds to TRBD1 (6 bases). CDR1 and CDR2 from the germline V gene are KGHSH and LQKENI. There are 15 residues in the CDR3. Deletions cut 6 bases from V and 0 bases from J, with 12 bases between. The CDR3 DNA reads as TGTGCCAGCTCCCCGCTGGGGGCCTCCTACAATGAGCAGTTCTTC. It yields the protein CASSPLGASYNEQFF.

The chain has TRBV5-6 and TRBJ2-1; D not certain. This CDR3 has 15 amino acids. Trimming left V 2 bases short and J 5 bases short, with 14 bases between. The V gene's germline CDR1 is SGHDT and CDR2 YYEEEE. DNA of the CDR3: TGTGCCAGCAGCTTTAGGGCTACCAGCCACAATGAGCAGTTCTTC. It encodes CASSFRATSHNEQFF.

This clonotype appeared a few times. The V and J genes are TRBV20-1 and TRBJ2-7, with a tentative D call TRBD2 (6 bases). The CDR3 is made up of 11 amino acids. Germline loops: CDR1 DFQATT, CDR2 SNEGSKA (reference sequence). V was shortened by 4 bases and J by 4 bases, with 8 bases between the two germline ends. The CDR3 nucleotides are TGCAGTGCTACTAGCGAATACGAGCAGTACTTC. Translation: CSATSEYEQYF.

For the CDR3, the DNA is TGCAGCTTCGAGGGGCACACCTTC. It yields the protein CSFEGHTF. This chain joins TRBV29-1 and TRBJ1-2; perhaps TRBD1 as D (5 bases). Germline CDR1 SQVTM, CDR2 ANQGSEA. There are 8 residues in the CDR3. Trimming stripped 8 bases from V and 12 bases from J, with 10 bases between.

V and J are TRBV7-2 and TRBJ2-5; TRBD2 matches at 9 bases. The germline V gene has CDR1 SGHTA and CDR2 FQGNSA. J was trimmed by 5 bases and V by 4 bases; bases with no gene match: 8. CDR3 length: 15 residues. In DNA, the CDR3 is TGTGCCAGCAGCTCCGATAGCGGGAGTTCGGAGACCCAGTACTTC. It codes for CASSSDSGSSETQYF.

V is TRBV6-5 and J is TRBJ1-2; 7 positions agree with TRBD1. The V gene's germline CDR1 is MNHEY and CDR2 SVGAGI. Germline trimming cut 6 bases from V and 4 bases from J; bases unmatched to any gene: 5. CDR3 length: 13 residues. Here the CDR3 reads CASRQGFRYGYTF. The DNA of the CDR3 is TGTGCCAGCAGACAGGGGTTCCGCTATGGCTACACCTTC.

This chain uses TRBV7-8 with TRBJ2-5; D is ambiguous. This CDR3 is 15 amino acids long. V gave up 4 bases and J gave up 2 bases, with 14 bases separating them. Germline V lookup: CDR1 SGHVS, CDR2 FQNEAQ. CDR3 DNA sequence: TGTGCCAGCAGCTCCACAAGACACGTTCAAGAGACCCAGTACTTC. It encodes CASSSTRHVQETQYF.

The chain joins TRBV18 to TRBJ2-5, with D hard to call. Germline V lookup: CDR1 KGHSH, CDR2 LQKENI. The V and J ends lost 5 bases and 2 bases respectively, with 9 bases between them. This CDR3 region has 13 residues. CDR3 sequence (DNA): TGTGCCAGCTCAGCTACCCCGCAAGAGACCCAGTACTTC. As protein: CASSATPQETQYF. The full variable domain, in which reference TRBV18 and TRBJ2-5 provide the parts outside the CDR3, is NAGVMQNPRHLVRRRGQEARLRCSPMKGHSHVYWYRQLPEEGLKFMVYLQKENIIDESGMPKERFSAEFPKEGPSILRIQQVVRGDSAAYFCASSATPQETQYFGPGTRLLVL.

CDR3 protein: CASSLGQEWEETQYF. The CDR3 DNA is TGTGCCAGCAGCTTAGGGCAGGAGTGGGAAGAGACCCAGTACTTC. V gene TRBV7-8 combines with J gene TRBJ2-5, with D uncertain. Trimming removed 1 base from V and 3 bases from J, with 12 bases in between. CDR3 length: 15 residues. Germline lookup yields CDR1 SGHVS and CDR2 FQNEAQ.

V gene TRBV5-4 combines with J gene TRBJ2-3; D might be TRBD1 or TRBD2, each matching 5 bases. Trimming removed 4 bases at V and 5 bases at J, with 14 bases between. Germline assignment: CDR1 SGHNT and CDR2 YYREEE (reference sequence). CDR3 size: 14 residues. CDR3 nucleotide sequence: TGTGCCAGCAGCCTGTGGGACGGCGGAGATACGCAGTATTTT. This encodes CASSLWDGGDTQYF.

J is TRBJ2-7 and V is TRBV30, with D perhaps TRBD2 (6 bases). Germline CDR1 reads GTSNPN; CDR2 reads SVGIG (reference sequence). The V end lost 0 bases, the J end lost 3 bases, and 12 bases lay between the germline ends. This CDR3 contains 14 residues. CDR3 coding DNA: TGTGCCTGGAGTGTTGGGGGGACCCTCTACGAGCAGTACTTC. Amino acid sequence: CAWSVGGTLYEQYF.

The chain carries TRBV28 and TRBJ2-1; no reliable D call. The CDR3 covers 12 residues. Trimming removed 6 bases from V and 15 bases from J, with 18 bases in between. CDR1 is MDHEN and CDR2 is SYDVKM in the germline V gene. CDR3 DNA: TGTGCCAGCAGCGACTCCTCCTATGGGGTGTTCTTC. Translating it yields CASSDSSYGVFF.

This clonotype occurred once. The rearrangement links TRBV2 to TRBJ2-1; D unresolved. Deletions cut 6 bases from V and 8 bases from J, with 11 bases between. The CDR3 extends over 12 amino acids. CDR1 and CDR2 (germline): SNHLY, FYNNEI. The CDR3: CASRPWSYEQFF. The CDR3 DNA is TGTGCCAGCAGGCCCTGGAGCTATGAGCAGTTCTTC. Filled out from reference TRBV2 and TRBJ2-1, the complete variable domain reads EPEVTQTPSHQVTQMGQEVILRCVPISNHLYFYWYRQILGQKVEFLVSFYNNEISEKSEIFDDQFSVERPDGSNFTLKIRSTKLEDSAMYFCASRPWSYEQFFGPGTRLTVL.

As DNA, the CDR3 is TGTGCCTGGATCCGTGACAGGGTTATGCGGCATGGCTACACCTTC. This codes for CAWIRDRVMRHGYTF. This chain joins TRBV30 and TRBJ1-2; 7 bases fit TRBD1. This CDR3 is 15 amino acids long. Trimming removed 4 bases from V and 6 bases from J; junction bases left unmatched: 14. CDR1 GTSNPN and CDR2 SVGIG come from the germline V gene (reference sequence). The full variable domain, with the rest looked up from reference TRBV30 and TRBJ1-2, is SQTIHQWPATLVQPVGSPLSLECTVEGTSNPNLYWYRQAAGRGLQLLFYSVGIGQISSEVPQNLSASRPQDRQFILSSKKLLLSDSGFYLCAWIRDRVMRHGYTFGSGTRLTVV.

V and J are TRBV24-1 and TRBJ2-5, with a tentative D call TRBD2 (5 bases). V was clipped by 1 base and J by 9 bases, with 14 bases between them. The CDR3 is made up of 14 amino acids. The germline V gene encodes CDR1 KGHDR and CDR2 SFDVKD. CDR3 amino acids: CATSDFDGSEAQYF. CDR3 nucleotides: TGTGCCACCAGTGATTTTGACGGGTCGGAGGCCCAGTACTTC.

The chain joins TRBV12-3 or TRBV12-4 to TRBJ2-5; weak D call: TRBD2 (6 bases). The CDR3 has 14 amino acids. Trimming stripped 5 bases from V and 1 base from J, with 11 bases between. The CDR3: CASSTQRVQETQYF. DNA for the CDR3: TGTGCCAGCAGTACCCAGCGGGTCCAAGAGACCCAGTACTTC.

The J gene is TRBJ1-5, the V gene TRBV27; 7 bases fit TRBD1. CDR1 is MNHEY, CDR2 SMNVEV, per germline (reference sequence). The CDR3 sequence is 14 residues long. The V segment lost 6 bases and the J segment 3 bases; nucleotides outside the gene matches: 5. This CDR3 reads CASSRTGVNQPQHF. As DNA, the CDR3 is TGTGCCAGCAGCCGGACAGGAGTCAATCAGCCCCAGCATTTT.

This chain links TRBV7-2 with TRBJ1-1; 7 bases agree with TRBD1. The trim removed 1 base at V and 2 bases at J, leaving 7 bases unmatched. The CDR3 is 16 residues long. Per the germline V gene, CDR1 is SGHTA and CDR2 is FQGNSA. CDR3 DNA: TGTGCCAGCAGCTTAGGGGGGACAGCGCTAAACACTGAAGCTTTCTTT. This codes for CASSLGGTALNTEAFF.

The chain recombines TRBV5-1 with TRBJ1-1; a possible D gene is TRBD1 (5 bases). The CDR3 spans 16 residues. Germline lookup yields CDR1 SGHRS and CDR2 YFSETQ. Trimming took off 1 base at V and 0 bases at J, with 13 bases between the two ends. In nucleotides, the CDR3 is TGCGCCAGCAGCTTGCAATCTCAGGGAATGAACACTGAAGCTTTCTTT. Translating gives CASSLQSQGMNTEAFF. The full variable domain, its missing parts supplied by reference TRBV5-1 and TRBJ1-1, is KAGVTQTPRYLIKTRGQQVTLSCSPISGHRSVSWYQQTPGQGLQFLFEYFSETQRNKGNFPGRFSGRQFSNSRSEMNVSTLELGDSALYLCASSLQSQGMNTEAFFGQGTRLTVV.

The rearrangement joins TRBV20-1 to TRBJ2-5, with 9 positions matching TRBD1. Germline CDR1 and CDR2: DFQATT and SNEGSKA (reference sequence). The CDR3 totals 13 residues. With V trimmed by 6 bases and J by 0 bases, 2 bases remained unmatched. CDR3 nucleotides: TGCAGTGCGAGGGACAGGGACCAAGAGACCCAGTACTTC. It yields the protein CSARDRDQETQYF.

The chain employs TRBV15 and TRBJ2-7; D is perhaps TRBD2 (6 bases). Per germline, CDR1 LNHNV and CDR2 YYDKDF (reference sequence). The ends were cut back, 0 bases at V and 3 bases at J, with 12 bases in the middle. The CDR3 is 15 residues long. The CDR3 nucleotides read TGTGCCACCAGCAGAGAACCGGAGGGAGTCTACGAGCAGTACTTC. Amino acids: CATSREPEGVYEQYF.

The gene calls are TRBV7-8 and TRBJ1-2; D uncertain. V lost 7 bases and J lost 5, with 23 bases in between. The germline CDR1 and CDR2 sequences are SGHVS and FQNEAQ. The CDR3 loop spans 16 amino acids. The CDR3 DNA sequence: TGTGCCAGCACCCGAACATTGGCTGGGCTAGATTATGGCTACACCTTC. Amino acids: CASTRTLAGLDYGYTF.